This TCR beta chain was captured in a study of blood T cell repertoires in COVID-19. Study at large: Acute and convalescent COVID-19 samples came from the United States, Italy and Spain. PBMCs, B-cell-depleted T cells, or T cells provided the cDNA or gDNA that made up the material.

The V and J ends lost 1 base and 6 bases respectively, with 9 bases between them. Germline CDR1 and CDR2: SGHAT and FQNNGV. This CDR3 spans 14 amino acids. Followed longitudinally, the Seattle patients had been enrolled during active infection. Authors' analysis steps: Reference gene primer amplification yielded estimated nucleated cell counts. Method: immunoSEQ multiplex PCR; TCRdb's copy keeps in-frame clones and lacks some. That table supplies the V and J calls and clone size; D and trimming were determined from the DNA. Seen here are around 270,000 clones, more than 75% observed once, and the top ten hold 5.2%.

The receptor comes from an older woman with COVID-19, enrolled during active disease. Sequencing input: peripheral blood. This sequence joins TRBV11-2 and TRBJ2-2; the D gene is possibly TRBD1 (5 bases). The CDR3 nucleotides read TGTGCCAGCAGCTTAGGGGGCGCGTCCGGGGAGCTGTTTTTT. This encodes CASSLGGASGELFF.